One sample yielded the 24 T cell receptor beta chains listed below, sequenced in a study of cytomegalovirus exposure and HLA in healthy donors. Libraries were prepared by immunoSEQ multiplex PCR; TCRdb keeps only in-frame clonotypes and omits some of them. Here the sample spans tens of thousands of clones, approximately 93% being singletons. Sequenced sample: PBMCs. Receptors were obtained from a young man in good health and CMV-seropositive.

V is TRBV28 and J is TRBJ1-2, with 11 bases fitting TRBD1. J lost 4 bases, V lost 10 bases, and 8 bases had no gene match. CDR1 and CDR2 from the germline V gene are MDHEN and SYDVKM. This CDR3 is 14 amino acids long. The CDR3 region has the DNA TGTGCCATTACATCCGGGACAGGGGGCTATGGCTACACCTTC. Its protein is CAITSGTGGYGYTF.

The chain uses TRBV6-5 and TRBJ2-1; D gene unclear. The CDR3 covers 15 residues. Germline assignment: CDR1 MNHEY and CDR2 SVGAGI. Trimming shortened V by 5 bases and J by 0 bases, and 11 bases separated the two germline ends. CDR3: CASSTDHISYNEQFF. For the CDR3, the DNA is TGTGCCAGCAGTACAGATCATATCTCCTACAATGAGCAGTTCTTC.

This clone was seen repeatedly, ten times or more. Germline is not matched at one junction end, which may reflect a read error. The chain links TRBV7-7 to TRBJ2-1; 11 nucleotides line up with TRBD2. CDR1 and CDR2 from the germline V gene are SSHAT and FNYEAQ (reference sequence). This CDR3 region has 16 residues. This CDR3 reads CASSLGIAGGDNEQFF. The CDR3 nucleotides read TGTGCTAGCAGCTTAGGCATAGCGGGGGGGGACAATGAGCAGTTCTTC. Full variable domain (remainder filled in from reference TRBV7-7 and TRBJ2-1): GAGVSQSPRYKVTKRGQDVTLRCDPISSHATLYWYQQALGQGPEFLTYFNYEAQPDKSGLPSDRFSAERPEGSISTLTIQRTEQRDSAMYRCASSLGIAGGDNEQFFGPGTRLTVL.

The J gene is TRBJ1-2, the V gene TRBV30; 10 bases are shared with TRBD1. V lost 2 bases and J lost 3; bases outside the gene matches: 9. The CDR3 sequence is 16 residues long. Looked up from germline, CDR1 is GTSNPN and CDR2 is SVGIG (reference sequence). The CDR3 sequence: CAWSRSGTGAHYGYTF. CDR3 coding DNA: TGTGCCTGGAGTCGGTCGGGGACAGGGGCCCACTATGGCTACACCTTC.

The chain has TRBV4-1 and TRBJ2-7, with 13 bases aligning to TRBD2. Germline CDR1 is MGHRA and CDR2 is YSYEKL. Losses at the gene ends were 3 bases for V and 2 bases for J; bases not matched to a gene: 16. The CDR3 consists of 20 residues. The CDR3 here is CASSQEAGLAGPDGAYEQYF. CDR3 sequence (DNA): TGCGCCAGCAGCCAGGAAGCGGGACTAGCGGGGCCCGACGGGGCCTACGAGCAGTACTTC.

V is TRBV6-4 and J is TRBJ2-1; 12 bases agree with TRBD2. Per germline, CDR1 MRHNA and CDR2 SNTAGT. Trimming removed 6 bases from V and 4 bases from J; junction bases left unmatched: 7. The CDR3 spans 16 residues. The CDR3 here is CASSRLAGVSYNEQFF. CDR3 bases: TGTGCCAGCAGCCGACTAGCGGGAGTATCATACAATGAGCAGTTCTTC.

This clone occurred once. The rearrangement joins TRBV5-5 to TRBJ2-7, with 8 bases lining up with TRBD1. Trimming at V came to 4 bases and at J to 1 base, leaving 4 bases not matched to a gene. The CDR3 contains 14 residues. Germline V gives CDR1 SGHKS, CDR2 YYEKEE (reference sequence). DNA for the CDR3: TGTGCCAGCAGCCCCGGACAGGGTTCCTACGAGCAGTACTTC. Encoded protein: CASSPGQGSYEQYF. The variable domain in full, completed from reference TRBV5-5 and TRBJ2-7, reads DAGVTQSPTHLIKTRGQQVTLRCSPISGHKSVSWYQQVLGQGPQFIFQYYEKEERGRGNFPDRFSARQFPNYSSELNVNALLLGDSALYLCASSPGQGSYEQYFGPGTRLTVT.

The chain is built from TRBV7-2 and TRBJ2-6; D remains ambiguous. V lost 3 bases to trimming and J lost 3 bases, with 6 bases between them. CDR3 length: 14 amino acids. Germline lookup yields CDR1 SGHTA and CDR2 FQGNSA. The CDR3 is CASSFVYGANVLTF. CDR3 bases: TGTGCCAGCAGCTTCGTCTATGGGGCCAACGTCCTGACTTTC.

The genes are TRBV30 and TRBJ2-1; possible D gene TRBD2, 5 bases. Trimming left V 0 bases short and J 0 bases short, with 6 bases between. CDR1 and CDR2 from the germline V gene are GTSNPN and SVGIG (reference sequence). CDR3 length: 14 residues. CDR3 nucleotides: TGTGCCTGGAGTGTTCGGGGCTCCTACAATGAGCAGTTCTTC. The encoded protein is CAWSVRGSYNEQFF.

The chain couples TRBV6-4 to TRBJ1-2, with 9 bases aligning to TRBD1. Germline assignment: CDR1 MRHNA and CDR2 SNTAGT. V lost 7 bases to trimming and J lost 8 bases; unmatched junction nucleotides: 8. This CDR3 comprises 13 residues. The CDR3 here is CASIGQGREGYTF. Here the CDR3 DNA reads TGTGCCAGCATTGGACAGGGGAGAGAGGGCTACACCTTC.

J is TRBJ1-1 and V is TRBV7-9; no firm D call. CDR3 length: 14 residues. V lost 4 bases to trimming and J lost 1 base, with 10 bases between them. Germline CDR1 and CDR2: SEHNR and FQNEAQ (reference sequence). DNA for the CDR3: TGTGCCAGCAGCTGGGTCGGGGAGAACACTGAAGCTTTCTTT. The encoded protein is CASSWVGENTEAFF.

The chain carries TRBV4-1 and TRBJ2-7; 7 positions agree with TRBD2. The V gene's germline CDR1 is MGHRA and CDR2 YSYEKL. The CDR3 runs to 17 residues. The junction had 10 bases not matched to a gene; V was cut back by 1 base and J by 1 base. The CDR3 DNA reads as TGCGCCAGCAGCCAAGCTCAATTAGCGGGCCAATCCTACGAGCAGTACTTC. This codes for CASSQAQLAGQSYEQYF.

The chain recombines TRBV5-1 with TRBJ1-5, with 9 bases identical to TRBD1. Germline CDR1 reads SGHRS; CDR2 reads YFSETQ. The CDR3 runs 15 residues. Unmatched junction bases numbered 7, after V lost 2 bases and J lost 7 bases. The CDR3 coding sequence is TGCGCCAGCAGCTTCGGGACAGGGAACGGCCAGCCCCAGCATTTT. Encoded protein: CASSFGTGNGQPQHF.

The chain is built from TRBV15 and TRBJ2-7; possible D gene TRBD2, 6 bases. Germline V gives CDR1 LNHNV, CDR2 YYDKDF (reference sequence). The CDR3 has 13 residues. V was clipped by 6 bases and J by 7 bases, with 16 bases between them. The CDR3 sequence is CATRVGGAGEQYF. CDR3 sequence (DNA): TGTGCCACCAGGGTGGGGGGAGCTGGTGAGCAGTACTTC.

The rearrangement joins TRBV28 to TRBJ2-6; a possible D gene is TRBD2 (6 bases). Germline V gene lookup returns CDR1 MDHEN and CDR2 SYDVKM. The CDR3 runs 15 residues. Trimming removed 5 bases at V and 2 bases at J, with 10 bases between. The CDR3 sequence: CASSPWGAGANVLTF. CDR3 sequence (DNA): TGTGCCAGCAGTCCCTGGGGGGCTGGGGCCAACGTCCTGACTTTC.

This chain links TRBV9 with TRBJ1-3; tentative D call: TRBD1 (5 bases). The germline CDR1 and CDR2 sequences are SGDLS and YYNGEE. Trimming took off 0 bases at V and 0 bases at J, with 7 bases between the two ends. This CDR3 comprises 15 residues. The CDR3 region is CASSVGGSSGNTIYF. CDR3 nucleotide sequence: TGTGCCAGCAGCGTAGGGGGCAGCTCTGGAAACACCATATATTTT.

The J gene is TRBJ1-2, the V gene TRBV4-1; D possibly corresponds to TRBD1 (5 bases). CDR1 and CDR2 (germline): MGHRA, YSYEKL. The CDR3 runs to 17 residues. The V end was cut by 0 bases, the J end by 0 bases, with 14 bases between. CDR3 coding DNA: TGCGCCAGCAGCCAAGACCCACCCGGGACTTCTAACTATGGCTACACCTTC. Its translation: CASSQDPPGTSNYGYTF.

This sequence joins TRBV27 and TRBJ2-7; TRBD1 aligns across 8 bases. The germline V gene has CDR1 MNHEY and CDR2 SMNVEV (reference sequence). This CDR3 comprises 13 residues. The trim removed 6 bases at V and 3 bases at J, leaving 4 bases unmatched. CDR3: CASRRTGNYEQYF. In DNA, the CDR3 is TGTGCCAGCAGACGGACAGGGAACTACGAGCAGTACTTC.

The rearrangement joins TRBV19 to TRBJ1-1; no firm D call. The germline gives CDR1 LNHDA, CDR2 SQIVND (reference sequence). V was shortened by 1 base and J by 6 bases, with 12 bases between the two germline ends. CDR3 size: 14 residues. CDR3 sequence (DNA): TGTGCCAGTAGTATAGCCCCAAGGAGCGCTGAAGCTTTCTTT. As protein: CASSIAPRSAEAFF.

This sequence joins TRBV2 and TRBJ2-7; maybe TRBD1 (6 bases). V was cut by 6 bases and J by 6 bases, with 18 bases left in between. The CDR3 sequence is 14 residues long. Germline-derived CDR1 and CDR2 are SNHLY and FYNNEI. CDR3 nucleotide sequence: TGTGCCAGCAGATTAAACAGGGAAGTGCGCGAGCAGTACTTC. This gives the protein CASRLNREVREQYF.

The V call is TRBV5-1, the J call TRBJ2-1; D gene ambiguous. Germline CDR1 reads SGHRS; CDR2 reads YFSETQ. The V end lost 3 bases, the J end lost 7 bases, and 14 bases lay between the germline ends. This CDR3 has 14 residues. CDR3 amino acids: CASSSRLDLNEQFF. CDR3 nucleotide sequence: TGCGCCAGCAGCTCCCGACTGGATTTGAATGAGCAGTTCTTC.

Here the CDR3 reads CASSLAVGSSADTQYF. The CDR3 DNA reads TGTGCCAGCAGCTTAGCGGTGGGGTCTAGCGCAGATACGCAGTATTTT. V usage is TRBV7-2 and J usage is TRBJ2-3, with a possible D match to TRBD2 (6 bases). Germline values: CDR1 SGHTA, CDR2 FQGNSA. The V end was cut by 0 bases, the J end by 4 bases, with 14 bases between. This CDR3 comprises 16 residues.

The genes are TRBV5-6 and TRBJ1-2; TRBD1 aligns across 8 bases. CDR3 size: 13 residues. Losses at the gene ends were 0 bases for V and 7 bases for J; bases not matched to a gene: 2. From germline, CDR1 is SGHDT and CDR2 YYEEEE. The CDR3 spells CASSLDRGSGYTF. The DNA of the CDR3 is TGTGCCAGCAGCTTGGACAGGGGGAGTGGCTACACCTTC.

This chain joins TRBV6-1 and TRBJ2-3, with TRBD2 matching 11 bases. The length of the CDR3 is 19 residues. The germline V gene encodes CDR1 MNHNS and CDR2 SASEGT. V was clipped by 6 bases and J by 0 bases; unmatched bases: 14. CDR3 sequence: CASREPGLAEATSTDTQYF. In DNA, the CDR3 is TGTGCCAGCAGGGAACCGGGACTAGCGGAAGCAACTAGCACAGATACGCAGTATTTT.